The 14 T cell receptor beta chains in this list originate from one sample, sequenced in a study of blood T cells in healthy people across ages. Primers used in a second PCR of roughly 6 to 11 cycles were a sample-barcoded 5' primer and a J-beta primer mix. TCRdb re-analysed the 5' RACE reads in MiXCR, keeping a single row per CDR3 protein. The sample comprises approximately 490,000 distinct CDR3 sequences, approximately 25% of which are singletons, and just over 8.5% rests with the top ten. This sample was shared with a second study, whose subject was T cells of mothers and their children.

The sample taken for sequencing was blood. These receptors all stem from a boy aged 5-17 years in good health.

The chain joins TRBV28 to TRBJ2-7; possibly TRBD1 for D (6 bases). Germline V gene data show CDR1 as MDHEN and CDR2 as SYDVKM. The ends were cut back, 2 bases at V and 1 base at J, with 12 bases in the middle. The CDR3 is 15 amino acids. In DNA, the CDR3 is TGTGCCAGCAGTTTAGGAGGACAGCGATCCTACGAGCAGTACTTC. Its translation is CASSLGGQRSYEQYF. The variable domain in full, with the rest retrieved from reference TRBV28 and TRBJ2-7, is DVKVTQSSRYLVKRTGEKVFLECVQDMDHENMFWYRQDPGLGLRLIYFSYDVKMKEKGDIPEGYSVSREKKERFSLILESASTNQTSMYLCASSLGGQRSYEQYFGPGTRLTVT.

The CDR3 reads CASNQGWTEAFF. The CDR3 DNA follows: TGTGCCAGTAACCAGGGCTGGACTGAAGCTTTCTTT. The V gene is TRBV19, the J gene TRBJ1-1; possible D gene TRBD1, 5 bases. The CDR3 runs to 12 residues. The germline V and J ends were trimmed by 7 bases and 5 bases, with 11 bases remaining between them. Germline V gene data show CDR1 as LNHDA and CDR2 as SQIVND (reference sequence).

In DNA, the CDR3 is TGTGCCAGCAGCCCTCATTTGGGGGGTACCAATGAGCAGTTCTTC. Translating gives CASSPHLGGTNEQFF. The V gene is TRBV4-2, the J gene TRBJ2-1, with D maybe TRBD2 (6 bases). This CDR3 comprises 15 residues. Germline-derived CDR1 and CDR2 are LGHNA and YNFKEQ. Trimming removed 4 bases at V and 6 bases at J, with 16 bases between.

The rearrangement uses TRBV3-1 and TRBJ1-6, with D uncertain. The length of the CDR3 is 13 residues. CDR1 is LGHDT and CDR2 is YNNKEL in the germline V gene (reference sequence). V lost 4 bases, J lost 8 bases, and 9 bases lay in between. The CDR3 protein is CASSPVEDSPLHF. CDR3 in DNA: TGTGCCAGCAGCCCCGTTGAGGATTCACCCCTCCACTTT.

The gene calls are TRBV5-4 and TRBJ2-1, with D maybe TRBD2 (7 bases). This CDR3 has 15 amino acids. CDR1 SGHNT and CDR2 YYREEE come from the germline V gene (reference sequence). Trimming pared 3 bases from V and 4 bases from J, leaving 14 bases between. The CDR3 nucleotides are TGTGCCAGCAGCTCTCGCGGGGGCCAATACAATGAGCAGTTCTTC. It encodes CASSSRGGQYNEQFF.

V usage is TRBV29-1 and J usage is TRBJ2-3; D remains ambiguous. In germline, CDR1 is SQVTM, CDR2 ANQGSEA. V was clipped by 7 bases and J by 3 bases, with 17 bases between them. This CDR3 has 14 amino acids. CDR3 in DNA: TGCAGCGCAACCCCCGCAATGGTAACAGATACGCAGTATTTT. It translates to CSATPAMVTDTQYF.

This chain links TRBV20-1 with TRBJ1-4; 7 nucleotides align to TRBD1. Unmatched junction bases numbered 8, after V lost 0 bases and J lost 7 bases. Germline V lookup: CDR1 DFQATT, CDR2 SNEGSKA (reference sequence). There are 15 residues in the CDR3. The CDR3 spells CSARDGTVPTEKLFF. The CDR3 DNA reads as TGCAGTGCTAGAGACGGGACAGTCCCCACTGAAAAACTGTTTTTT.

Concerning this clonotype itself: Given the absence of the conserved phenylalanine or tryptophan at the CDR3 end, a read error is likely. This rearrangement joins TRBV14 to TRBJ2-7; the match to TRBD1 covers 9 bases. V shed 4 bases, J shed 9 bases, and the junction held 7 bases outside the gene matches. Germline values: CDR1 SGHDN, CDR2 FVKESK. This CDR3 is 13 amino acids long. Written as DNA, the CDR3 is TGTGCCAGCAGCCGGTGGGACAGGGACGGGCAGTACATC. It encodes CASSRWDRDGQYI.

J is TRBJ1-1 and V is TRBV19; D not certain. This CDR3 is built from 10 residues. With 4 bases removed from V and 4 bases from J, the gap between germline ends came to 1 base. Germline V gene data show CDR1 as LNHDA and CDR2 as SQIVND (reference sequence). The chain's CDR3 is CASSSTEAFF. The CDR3 DNA follows: TGTGCCAGTAGTAGCACTGAAGCTTTCTTT.

This clonotype was seen more than once but under ten times. The gene calls are TRBV10-3 and TRBJ2-1; D perhaps matches TRBD1 (5 bases). The V and J ends lost 4 bases and 8 bases respectively, with 18 bases between them. The CDR3 consists of 15 residues. Per the germline V gene, CDR1 is ENHRY and CDR2 is SYGVKD. The CDR3 reads CAISGSAQGADEQFF. For the CDR3, the DNA is TGTGCCATCAGTGGGTCGGCGCAGGGTGCCGATGAGCAGTTCTTC.

This clonotype has just a few counts. The chain uses TRBV6-5 and TRBJ2-7, with 10 bases that match TRBD2. The CDR3 runs 15 residues. CDR1 and CDR2 from the germline V gene are MNHEY and SVGAGI. V was clipped by 4 bases and J by 7 bases; unmatched bases: 10. The CDR3 sequence is CASSCGLAGAGEQYF. The CDR3 DNA reads TGTGCCAGCAGTTGCGGGCTAGCGGGAGCGGGTGAGCAGTACTTC.

The J gene is TRBJ1-2, the V gene TRBV12-3 or TRBV12-4; 9 nucleotides line up with TRBD1. V trimming: 6 bases; J trimming: 4 bases; junction bases outside the gene matches: 9. The CDR3 consists of 15 residues. The CDR3 loop reads CASRKSGTGSYGYTF. The CDR3 DNA reads as TGTGCCAGCAGAAAATCCGGGACAGGGTCCTATGGCTACACCTTC.

This clonotype was counted only a few times. The chain uses TRBV7-6 and TRBJ2-2; no reliable D call. The germline V and J ends were trimmed by 1 base and 6 bases, with 21 bases remaining between them. Per germline, CDR1 SGHVS and CDR2 FNYEAQ. The CDR3 is 18 amino acids. CDR3 residues: CASSLGIWRHGNAGELFF. Written as DNA, the CDR3 is TGTGCCAGCAGCTTAGGGATCTGGCGGCACGGTAATGCCGGGGAGCTGTTTTTT.

This clonotype was counted only a few times. The V call is TRBV19, the J call TRBJ1-1; 8 nucleotides align to TRBD1. The CDR3 loop spans 15 amino acids. Germline-derived CDR1 and CDR2 are LNHDA and SQIVND (reference sequence). J lost 4 bases, V lost 6 bases, and 10 bases had no gene match. CDR3 region: CASSSPGGAGTEAFF. The CDR3 nucleotides read TGTGCCAGTAGCTCCCCAGGGGGCGCAGGCACTGAAGCTTTCTTT.